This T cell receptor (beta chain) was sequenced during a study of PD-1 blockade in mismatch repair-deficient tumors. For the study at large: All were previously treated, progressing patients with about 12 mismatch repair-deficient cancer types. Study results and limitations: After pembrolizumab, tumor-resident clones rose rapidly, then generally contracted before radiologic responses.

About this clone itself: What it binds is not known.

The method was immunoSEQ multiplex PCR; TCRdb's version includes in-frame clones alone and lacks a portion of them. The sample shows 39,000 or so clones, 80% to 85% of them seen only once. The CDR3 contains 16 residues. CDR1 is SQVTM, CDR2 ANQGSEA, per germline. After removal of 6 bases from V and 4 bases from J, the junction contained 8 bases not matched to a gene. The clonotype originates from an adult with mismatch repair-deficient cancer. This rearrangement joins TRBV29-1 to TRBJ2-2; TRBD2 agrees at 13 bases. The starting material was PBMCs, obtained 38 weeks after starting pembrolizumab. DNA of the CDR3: TGCAGCGTCGGGACTAGCGGGAACGTGGGCACCGGGGAGCTGTTTTTT. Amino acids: CSVGTSGNVGTGELFF.